Shown below are 23 T cell receptor beta chains from a single sample sequenced in a study of tumour-infiltrating T cells in Burkitt lymphoma (dated by TCRdb to about 2020). The library was generated by the immunoSEQ multiplex PCR assay. What TCRdb holds here is the immuneACCESS table cut down to in-frame rearrangements. Part of the clones is not present; checked against another copy, under half of the missing clones reflect an unresolved V gene, and the others are unexplained. This sample comprises 11,000 to 15,000 clones, 30% of them detected only once. The top ten clones comprise 6% to 8% of the sample. Sequencing was performed on tumor tissue. Every receptor here comes from a human donor with diffuse large B-cell lymphoma.

The chain uses TRBV1 and TRBJ2-5; TRBD2 is taken as the D call from the table, unchecked against the DNA. TRBV1 is noted as a pseudogene. This CDR3 is built from 15 residues. Here the CDR3 DNA reads TGCACCAGCAGCCAAGAAGCGGGAGGGCCGGAGACCCAGTACTTC. It encodes CTSSQEAGGPETQYF.

This clone is deemed medium-sized (0.01 to 0.1%). This chain joins TRBV18 and TRBJ1-1; D is undetermined. Trimming cost V 8 bases and J 3 bases, with 22 bases left between them. The CDR3 extends over 16 amino acids. CDR1 and CDR2 (germline): KGHSH, LQKENI. CDR3 in amino acids: CASLARRVELDTEAFF. CDR3 nucleotides: TGTGCCAGCCTAGCGAGGCGGGTGGAGCTGGACACTGAAGCTTTCTTT.

The chain is built from TRBV19 and TRBJ2-2, with D tentatively TRBD1 (6 bases). The CDR3 has 16 amino acids. Trimming cost V 4 bases and J 3 bases, with 15 bases left between them. From germline, CDR1 is LNHDA and CDR2 SQIVND (reference sequence). This chain's CDR3 is CASSTIQGWDTGELFF. CDR3 nucleotides: TGTGCCAGTAGTACCATACAGGGTTGGGACACCGGGGAGCTGTTTTTT.

The table lists this clone with a few counts. The chain links TRBV5-1 to TRBJ1-2; possible D gene TRBD1, 5 bases. Deletions cut 0 bases from V and 10 bases from J, with 16 bases between. Germline CDR1 reads SGHRS; CDR2 reads YFSETQ. CDR3 length: 14 amino acids. In DNA form, the CDR3 reads TGCGCCAGCAGCTTGGCCGGGACGCAGGATGACTACACCTTC. Encoded protein: CASSLAGTQDDYTF.

This clone was seen a few times. This chain uses TRBV25-1 with TRBJ2-5; TRBD2 matches at 7 bases. The CDR3 spans 14 residues. Unmatched junction bases numbered 2, after V lost 2 bases and J lost 2 bases. CDR1 MGHDK and CDR2 SYGVNS come from the germline V gene. CDR3 DNA sequence: TGTGCCAGCAGTGAACTAGCGGTTCAAGAGACCCAGTACTTC. It yields the protein CASSELAVQETQYF.

This rearrangement joins TRBV6-1 to TRBJ2-2; 7 bases are shared with TRBD2. Per germline, CDR1 MNHNS and CDR2 SASEGT. The CDR3 sequence is 14 residues long. Trimming took 6 bases from V and 1 from J; bases not matched to a gene: 2. The chain's CDR3 is CASRREGNTGELFF. CDR3 nucleotide sequence: TGTGCCAGCAGGAGGGAGGGGAACACCGGGGAGCTGTTTTTT.

This clone was seen a few times. The V and J genes are TRBV5-4 and TRBJ2-5, with 11 bases fitting TRBD2. CDR3 length: 15 residues. The J segment lost 6 bases and the V segment lost 3 bases, leaving 7 bases of the junction unmatched. Germline V gene lookup returns CDR1 SGHNT and CDR2 YYREEE (reference sequence). CDR3 amino acids: CASSSTSGSEKTQYF. Written as DNA, the CDR3 is TGTGCCAGCAGCTCTACTAGCGGGAGTGAAAAGACCCAGTACTTC. The full variable domain, rest sourced from reference TRBV5-4 and TRBJ2-5, is ETGVTQSPTHLIKTRGQQVTLRCSSQSGHNTVSWYQQALGQGPQFIFQYYREEENGRGNFPPRFSGLQFPNYSSELNVNALELDDSALYLCASSSTSGSEKTQYFGPGTRLLVL.

This rearrangement joins TRBV2 to TRBJ1-1; D unclear. Per the germline V gene, CDR1 is SNHLY and CDR2 is FYNNEI. V shed 5 bases and J shed 1 base, with 11 bases lying between them. The CDR3 length is 14 residues. CDR3 in DNA: TGTGCCAGCAGTCTGGTACAGTGGAACACTGAAGCTTTCTTT. This translates into CASSLVQWNTEAFF.

This clone was counted between two and nine times. V and J are TRBV21-1 and TRBJ1-2. TRBV21-1 corresponds to a pseudogene. The CDR3 consists of 16 residues. CDR3 sequence (DNA): TGTGCCAGCAGCAAACGGCGGCAGGTCGGGGCCTTGGGCTACACCTTC. Translation gives CASSKRRQVGALGYTF.

In DNA, the CDR3 is TGTGCCAGCAGTTTCCCGGGAACTAATGAAAAACTGTTTTTT. Translated, it gives CASSFPGTNEKLFF. The chain joins TRBV28 to TRBJ1-4; D ambiguous. Germline assignment: CDR1 MDHEN and CDR2 SYDVKM. Trimming removed 3 bases at V and 1 base at J, with 6 bases between. The CDR3 has 14 amino acids.

The J gene is TRBJ2-3, the V gene TRBV28; a weak D match, TRBD1 (5 bases). Germline loops: CDR1 MDHEN, CDR2 SYDVKM. V lost 5 bases and J 3 bases, leaving 18 bases between the germline ends. The CDR3 covers 16 residues. DNA of the CDR3: TGTGCCAGCAGTCCGGGCCGAAGGGGCAGGACAGATACGCAGTATTTT. The encoded protein is CASSPGRRGRTDTQYF.

This clone was seen only a few times. The chain employs TRBV7-9 and TRBJ2-3; 9 bases fit TRBD2. Trimming took 5 bases from V and 2 from J; bases not matched to a gene: 8. Germline assignment: CDR1 SEHNR and CDR2 FQNEAQ (reference sequence). The CDR3 is 16 residues long. The CDR3 sequence is CASSPRLAETTDTQYF. In nucleotides, the CDR3 is TGTGCCAGCAGCCCCCGACTAGCGGAGACCACAGATACGCAGTATTTT.

This clone qualifies as medium-sized. V is TRBV11-3 and J is TRBJ2-5; D is perhaps TRBD1 (6 bases). V lost 6 bases to trimming and J lost 4 bases, with 15 bases between them. CDR1 is SGHNT and CDR2 is YENEEA in the germline V gene. The CDR3 contains 14 residues. As DNA, the CDR3 is TGTGCCAGCAGTCGACCAGGGGCCGGAGAGACCCAGTACTTC. Its translation: CASSRPGAGETQYF.

The chain has TRBV2 and TRBJ1-1; a possible D gene is TRBD1 (6 bases). The CDR3 totals 17 residues. The V gene's germline CDR1 is SNHLY and CDR2 FYNNEI. Trimming shortened V by 3 bases and J by 1 base, and 18 bases separated the two germline ends. The CDR3 DNA follows: TGTGCCAGCAGTGACCGGGGGCTCGGTCTTTCGAACACTGAAGCTTTCTTT. Translation: CASSDRGLGLSNTEAFF.

This clone was seen only a few times. The rearrangement joins TRBV2 to TRBJ1-5, with 8 positions matching TRBD1. V lost 3 bases and J lost 9; bases outside the gene matches: 7. CDR3 length: 14 amino acids. Per germline, CDR1 SNHLY and CDR2 FYNNEI. CDR3 in amino acids: CASSERTGYGPQHF. CDR3 nucleotide sequence: TGTGCCAGCAGTGAGAGGACAGGGTATGGGCCCCAGCATTTT.

This clone was recorded a few times. As DNA, the CDR3 is TGTGCCTGGAGTGGGGCGACGGGGGAGACCCAGTACTTC. It is translated as CAWSGATGETQYF. The chain is built from TRBV30 and TRBJ2-5; perhaps TRBD2 as D (5 bases). The V gene lost 1 base and the J gene lost 5 bases, with 11 bases spanning the gap. The CDR3 runs 13 residues. Germline CDR1 and CDR2: GTSNPN and SVGIG (reference sequence).

The rearrangement joins TRBV13 to TRBJ2-7; tentatively, D is TRBD2 (5 bases). Germline CDR1 reads PRHDT; CDR2 reads FYEKMQ (reference sequence). V gave up 0 bases and J gave up 5 bases, with 8 bases separating them. This CDR3 has 13 residues. CDR3: CASSLGGADEQYF. CDR3 in DNA: TGTGCCAGCAGCTTAGGGGGAGCCGACGAGCAGTACTTC.

This clone is medium-sized. The chain couples TRBV7-9 to TRBJ2-7; the match to TRBD1 covers 10 bases. The CDR3 is 15 amino acids. CDR1 is SEHNR and CDR2 is FQNEAQ in the germline V gene (reference sequence). V gave up 5 bases and J gave up 5 bases; unmatched junction bases: 9. The CDR3 region is CASSPVTGGQDEQYF. As DNA, the CDR3 is TGTGCCAGCAGCCCCGTGACAGGGGGCCAGGACGAGCAGTACTTC.

V and J are TRBV5-6 and TRBJ2-3; 7 bases line up with TRBD2. Germline CDR1 SGHDT, CDR2 YYEEEE. The trim removed 0 bases at V and 6 bases at J, leaving 10 bases unmatched. CDR3 length: 16 amino acids. The CDR3 sequence: CASSLELARIRDTQYF. The CDR3 DNA sequence: TGTGCCAGCAGCTTGGAACTAGCGAGAATCCGGGATACGCAGTATTTT.

The chain joins TRBV19 to TRBJ2-2; D tentatively fits TRBD1 or TRBD2 (5 bases each). Trimming removed 3 bases at V and 7 bases at J, with 12 bases between. This CDR3 is 14 amino acids long. Germline CDR1 is LNHDA and CDR2 is SQIVND (reference sequence). CDR3 amino acids: CASSMGTGSGELFF. Written as DNA, the CDR3 is TGTGCCAGTAGTATGGGGACGGGCAGCGGGGAGCTGTTTTTT.

This clone turned up a few times. Here the CDR3 reads CSVVTGEGASVSTDTQYF. The CDR3 region has the DNA TGCAGCGTTGTGACCGGGGAGGGGGCCAGCGTTAGCACAGATACGCAGTATTTT. The V call is TRBV29-1, the J call TRBJ2-3; D may be TRBD1 or TRBD2 (7 bases each). The germline V gene encodes CDR1 SQVTM and CDR2 ANQGSEA. Trimming took 4 bases from V and 0 from J, leaving 23 bases between them. This CDR3 has 18 amino acids.

The chain has TRBV6-1 and TRBJ2-7, with 9 bases identical to TRBD1. V shed 10 bases, J shed 4 bases, and the junction held 14 bases outside the gene matches. The CDR3 length is 15 residues. Germline assignment: CDR1 MNHNS and CDR2 SASEGT. CDR3 DNA sequence: TGTGCCACCCGCGTGGGACAGGGAAACAATTACGAGCAGTACTTC. This encodes CATRVGQGNNYEQYF.

Comment on this clone: The CDR3 does not end in the conserved phenylalanine or tryptophan, so this is likely a read error. No DNA is shown, since the ends of the CDR3 on it are uncertain; the CDR3 is the one TCRdb lists. The chain recombines TRBV20-1 with TRBJ2-3; the D segment call TRBD2 is taken from the table without a DNA check. The CDR3 spans 9 amino acids, including both terminal residues. The germline gives CDR1 DFQATT, CDR2 SNEGSKA (reference sequence). The CDR3 loop reads CSASTRDSV.